This T cell receptor (beta chain) was recorded in a study of cytomegalovirus exposure and HLA in healthy donors. V shed 5 bases, J shed 7 bases, and the junction held 4 bases outside the gene matches. The length of the CDR3 is 13 residues. CDR1 and CDR2 from the germline V gene are SGHNT and YENEEA. PCR was performed using 60 Vbeta and 13 Jbeta primers. Only in-frame clones appear in the TCRdb table, and some are missing; sequencing was by immunoSEQ multiplex PCR. The table includes around 130,000 clones, around 8.5% detected once. The chain has TRBV11-3 and TRBJ1-1, with TRBD1 matching over 10 bases. This sequence originates from a man aged 40-49 years in good health and CMV-seronegative. The sequenced sample was PBMCs. CDR3 DNA: TGTGCCAGCAGCAAACGGGACAGGGGTGAAGCTTTCTTT. Translation gives CASSKRDRGEAFF.